One sample yielded the 25 T cell receptor beta chains listed below, sequenced in a study of control samples from healthy donors and cancer patients. Some clones are missing from TCRdb's copy, which holds only in-frame ones; the method was immunoSEQ multiplex PCR. This sample has some 160,000 clones, with about 89% found just once. Sequencing was carried out using blood. The receptor source for this set is a man aged 25-45 years in good health.

CDR3 DNA: TGTGCCAGCAGCAATAGTCGGGGGTGGGGCACTGAAGCTTTCTTT. This translates into CASSNSRGWGTEAFF. J is TRBJ1-1 and V is TRBV21-1. TRBV21-1 is a pseudogene segment. The CDR3 extends over 15 amino acids.

This clone was picked up many times. The chain joins TRBV11-1 to TRBJ2-3, with 7 bases that match TRBD1. There are 15 residues in the CDR3. J gave up 8 bases and V 5 bases, and 13 bases lay outside the gene matches. Germline V lookup: CDR1 SGHAT, CDR2 FQDESV (reference sequence). The CDR3 DNA reads TGTGCCAGCAGCCCCCCGCCTGGACAGGTATCTACGCAGTATTTT. Its protein is CASSPPPGQVSTQYF. Variable domain in full (rest from reference TRBV11-1 and TRBJ2-3): EAEVAQSPRYKITEKSQAVAFWCDPISGHATLYWYRQILGQGPELLVQFQDESVVDDSQLPKDRFSAERLKGVDSTLKIQPAELGDSAMYLCASSPPPGQVSTQYFGPGTRLTVL.

The chain recombines TRBV9 with TRBJ1-2, with 7 nucleotides matching TRBD1. The V gene end was trimmed by 3 bases and the J gene end by 1 base; junction bases not matched to a gene: 6. Germline CDR1 is SGDLS and CDR2 is YYNGEE. This CDR3 is built from 15 residues. The CDR3 DNA reads as TGTGCCAGCAGCGCACAGGGGTCCCTTAACTATGGCTACACCTTC. Protein: CASSAQGSLNYGYTF.

The genes are TRBV27 and TRBJ2-6; D possibly corresponds to TRBD1 (6 bases). The germline CDR1 and CDR2 sequences are MNHEY and SMNVEV (reference sequence). Trimming left V 0 bases short and J 2 bases short, with 14 bases between. The CDR3 is 18 residues long. CDR3 in DNA: TGTGCCAGCAGTTTATCGTATTGGTCAGGGGCTGGGGCCAACGTCCTGACTTTC. Amino acid sequence: CASSLSYWSGAGANVLTF.

The chain recombines TRBV7-6 with TRBJ1-1, with D hard to call. V lost 2 bases to trimming and J lost 0 bases, with 4 bases between them. Germline V gene data show CDR1 as SGHVS and CDR2 as FNYEAQ. The CDR3 loop spans 13 amino acids. The CDR3 is CASSLLMNTEAFF. In DNA form, the CDR3 reads TGTGCCAGCAGCTTATTAATGAACACTGAAGCTTTCTTT.

CDR3: CASSERQDEQYF. The CDR3 DNA reads TGTGCCAGCAGTGAACGACAGGACGAGCAGTACTTC. The chain uses TRBV12-3 or TRBV12-4 and TRBJ2-7; possibly TRBD1 for D (6 bases). Trimming left V 5 bases short and J 5 bases short, with 10 bases between. This CDR3 is 12 amino acids long.

V and J are TRBV6-5 and TRBJ2-7; 7 bases match TRBD1. Germline V gives CDR1 MNHEY, CDR2 SVGAGI. CDR3 size: 14 residues. The V and J ends lost 3 bases and 2 bases, in that order; junction bases with no gene match: 4. The CDR3 loop reads CASSYGQEAYEQYF. CDR3 sequence (DNA): TGTGCCAGCAGTTATGGACAGGAAGCCTACGAGCAGTACTTC.

The chain joins TRBV5-1 to TRBJ2-7; D may match TRBD1 or TRBD2 (6 bases each). V dropped 0 bases and J dropped 6 bases, with 13 bases sitting between them. The CDR3 extends over 14 amino acids. Germline loops: CDR1 SGHRS, CDR2 YFSETQ. DNA of the CDR3: TGCGCCAGCAGCTTGGAGGGGGGAACCTCCGAGCAGTACTTC. Translation: CASSLEGGTSEQYF.

This clone was seen only once. The rearrangement uses TRBV5-8 and TRBJ1-2; D not resolved. The CDR3 has 13 amino acids. CDR1 SGHTS and CDR2 YDEGEE come from the germline V gene. The ends were cut back, 0 bases at V and 4 bases at J, with 7 bases in the middle. The CDR3 sequence: CASSLAGVYGYTF. As DNA, the CDR3 is TGTGCCAGCAGCTTGGCCGGGGTCTATGGCTACACCTTC.

The chain joins TRBV6-5 to TRBJ2-7; TRBD2 matches 11 bases. V shed 6 bases, J shed 6 bases, and the junction held 4 bases outside the gene matches. CDR1 MNHEY and CDR2 SVGAGI come from the germline V gene. This CDR3 is built from 13 residues. DNA for the CDR3: TGTGCCAGCAGAGGGACTAGCGGTCTCGAGCAGTACTTC. Its protein is CASRGTSGLEQYF.

This clone was recorded once. The CDR3 DNA reads as TGTGCCAGCAGCTTGGGCTGGGGCCGTGGAAACACCATATATTTT. Translation gives CASSLGWGRGNTIYF. The V call is TRBV5-6, the J call TRBJ1-3; D is perhaps TRBD1 (5 bases). The germline CDR1 and CDR2 sequences are SGHDT and YYEEEE. CDR3 size: 15 residues. V lost 0 bases and J lost 3, with 10 bases in between.

The chain recombines TRBV29-1 with TRBJ2-7, with D perhaps matching TRBD1 (5 bases). This CDR3 is 11 amino acids long. Trimming took 4 bases from V and 3 from J, leaving 7 bases between them. Germline-derived CDR1 and CDR2 are SQVTM and ANQGSEA. The CDR3 sequence: CSVADSYEQYF. CDR3 DNA sequence: TGCAGCGTTGCTGACAGCTACGAGCAGTACTTC.

V usage is TRBV4-3 and J usage is TRBJ2-7; possible D gene TRBD1, 5 bases. In germline, CDR1 is LGHNA, CDR2 YSLEER. CDR3 size: 16 residues. Between the trimmed V and J ends, which lost 0 bases and 4 bases, there was a span of 16 bases. This CDR3 is CASSQDRTTDSYEQYF. In DNA, the CDR3 is TGCGCCAGCAGCCAAGATCGGACGACAGATTCTTACGAGCAGTACTTC.

This sequence joins TRBV5-5 and TRBJ1-2; 8 bases are shared with TRBD1. The V gene end was trimmed by 0 bases and the J gene end by 5 bases; junction bases not matched to a gene: 6. Germline CDR1 reads SGHKS; CDR2 reads YYEKEE (reference sequence). This CDR3 is 15 amino acids long. CDR3 residues: CASSLGQGARYGYTF. CDR3 nucleotides: TGTGCCAGCAGCTTGGGGCAGGGGGCCCGGTATGGCTACACCTTC.

The chain links TRBV24-1 to TRBJ1-5; D might be TRBD1 (6 bases). CDR1 and CDR2 (germline): KGHDR, SFDVKD. V shed 5 bases and J shed 4 bases, with 8 bases lying between them. The CDR3 runs to 13 residues. The CDR3 nucleotides read TGTGCCACCAGTGCAGACAGGAATCAGCCCCAGCATTTT. Amino acids: CATSADRNQPQHF.

This chain links TRBV7-2 with TRBJ2-5, with D perhaps assigned TRBD1 or TRBD2 (6 bases each). This CDR3 spans 14 amino acids. Trimming took off 5 bases at V and 5 bases at J, with 15 bases between the two ends. Germline V gives CDR1 SGHTA, CDR2 FQGNSA. The CDR3 DNA follows: TGTGCCAGCAGCCAGGGGACTTCGTTGGAGACCCAGTACTTC. As protein: CASSQGTSLETQYF.

This clone was observed once. The chain employs TRBV6-5 and TRBJ2-7, with a possible D match to TRBD1 (6 bases). Germline V gene lookup returns CDR1 MNHEY and CDR2 SVGAGI. This CDR3 is 13 amino acids long. The V gene lost 6 bases and the J gene lost 3 bases, with 12 bases spanning the gap. The CDR3 DNA sequence: TGTGCCAGCAGGGGCAGGGGAAACTACGAGCAGTACTTC. Translating it yields CASRGRGNYEQYF.

This chain joins TRBV23-1 and TRBJ1-2; 9 bases match TRBD1. TRBV23-1 is labeled an ORF, and its function is uncertain. There are 14 residues in the CDR3. V was pared by 3 bases and J by 5 bases, with 4 bases of the junction left unmatched. CDR3 amino acids: CASSQRTGEYGYTF. Here the CDR3 DNA reads TGCGCCAGCAGTCAGCGGACAGGGGAGTATGGCTACACCTTC.

The V and J genes are TRBV29-1 and TRBJ1-4, with 8 bases matching TRBD1. The V gene end was trimmed by 0 bases and the J gene end by 6 bases; junction bases not matched to a gene: 6. This CDR3 contains 15 residues. The germline gives CDR1 SQVTM, CDR2 ANQGSEA. Here the CDR3 reads CSVEDRRRGHEKLFF. The CDR3 region has the DNA TGCAGCGTTGAAGATAGGCGCAGGGGGCATGAAAAACTGTTTTTT.

V and J are TRBV4-3 and TRBJ2-4; D remains ambiguous. Trimming removed 5 bases from V and 5 bases from J, with 19 bases in between. This CDR3 has 16 amino acids. Per the germline V gene, CDR1 is LGHNA and CDR2 is YSLEER. The CDR3 coding sequence is TGCGCCAGCAGCGCCAAGATAGGTCTATCCCAAAACATTCAGTACTTC. This codes for CASSAKIGLSQNIQYF.

The rearrangement uses TRBV5-4 and TRBJ2-2; D tentatively fits TRBD1 or TRBD2 (7 bases each). The length of the CDR3 is 16 residues. V lost 5 bases, J lost 0 bases, and 14 bases lay in between. Germline values: CDR1 SGHNT, CDR2 YYREEE (reference sequence). In DNA, the CDR3 is TGTGCCAGCAGGCCAGGGGGAGGGGCGAACACCGGGGAGCTGTTTTTT. It encodes CASRPGGGANTGELFF.

This chain connects TRBV15 to TRBJ2-1, with a tentative D call TRBD2 (6 bases). The ends were cut back, 4 bases at V and 4 bases at J, with 14 bases in the middle. The germline CDR1 and CDR2 sequences are LNHNV and YYDKDF (reference sequence). This CDR3 has 15 residues. Here the CDR3 DNA reads TGTGCCACCAGCAAGAGAGGGGACTTGTACAATGAGCAGTTCTTC. Encoded protein: CATSKRGDLYNEQFF. The variable domain in full, with the rest retrieved from reference TRBV15 and TRBJ2-1, is DAMVIQNPRYQVTQFGKPVTLSCSQTLNHNVMYWYQQKSSQAPKLLFHYYDKDFNNEADTPDNFQSRRPNTSFCFLDIRSPGLGDTAMYLCATSKRGDLYNEQFFGPGTRLTVL.

This clone was detected once. The genes are TRBV9 and TRBJ1-5; D perhaps matches TRBD1 (5 bases). The germline V and J ends were trimmed by 5 bases and 7 bases, with 16 bases remaining between them. The CDR3 has 14 amino acids. Germline V CDR1 and CDR2: SGDLS, YYNGEE. The CDR3 sequence is CASSPGQAPQPQHF. The CDR3 DNA is TGTGCCAGCAGTCCGGGGCAGGCGCCACAGCCCCAGCATTTT.

This chain connects TRBV3-1 (or the pseudogene TRBV3-2) to TRBJ1-1; D gene uncertain. CDR1 is LGHDT and CDR2 is YNNKEL in the germline V gene (reference sequence). The CDR3 length is 14 residues. Trimming removed 3 bases from V and 1 base from J, with 9 bases in between. CDR3 nucleotides: TGTGCCAGCAGCCATATGCCAGGGAACACTGAAGCTTTCTTT. Encoded protein: CASSHMPGNTEAFF.

The sample holds one count of this clone. It is unclear where the CDR3 begins or ends on the DNA, so no DNA is shown, and the CDR3 is as TCRdb lists it. The chain has TRBV6-2 or TRBV6-3 and TRBJ2-7; the listed D gene, TRBD2, was not tested against the DNA. The CDR3 spans 13 residues, counting both ends. The germline V gene encodes CDR1 MNHEY and CDR2 SVGEGT. The chain's CDR3 is CASSSSGNYEQYF.